This T cell receptor beta chain derives from a study of brain T cells in children with intractable seizures. The CDR3 has 12 residues. Germline CDR1 is MNHNS and CDR2 is SASEGT. The V end was cut by 2 bases, the J end by 4 bases, with 5 bases between. TCRdb keeps only in-frame clones here, not all; method: immunoSEQ multiplex PCR. The sample yields under 45,000 clones, 75% to 95% seen once. The sample was peripheral blood, taken at surgery. This sequence joins TRBV6-1 and TRBJ1-1; D is perhaps TRBD1 (5 bases). This sequence originates from a girl aged 2 to 10 with tuberous sclerosis and intractable seizures. The CDR3 region has the DNA TGTGCCAGCAGTGAAAGGGGCACTGAAGCTTTCTTT. Protein product: CASSERGTEAFF.